What follows describes a single T cell receptor (beta chain). The target antigen is unknown. The data stem from a study of OX40 agonist ivuxolimab in advanced cancers. Study-wide points: CD8+ T cells were the subset that, on average, had more expanded clones than CD4+. Expansion of clones was among the lowest in partial responders at 0.1-3.0 mg/kg.

Generated by immunoSEQ multiplex PCR, the TCRdb table keeps only in-frame clones and is missing some. The sample yields about 48,000 clones, approximately 88% seen once. V was clipped by 7 bases and J by 0 bases, with 12 bases between them. The CDR3 is made up of 14 amino acids. Germline CDR1 is MNHNS and CDR2 is SASEGT. The specimen comprised CD4+ or CD8+ T cells sorted from blood, sampled in a trial of the OX40 agonist ivuxolimab. The V gene is TRBV6-1, the J gene TRBJ1-1; no definite D call. This TCR was sampled from an adult with an advanced solid tumor such as melanoma, head and neck, liver or kidney cancer. DNA for the CDR3: TGTGCCAGCACCGTCCGGGTGATGAACACTGAAGCTTTCTTT. Translating gives CASTVRVMNTEAFF.